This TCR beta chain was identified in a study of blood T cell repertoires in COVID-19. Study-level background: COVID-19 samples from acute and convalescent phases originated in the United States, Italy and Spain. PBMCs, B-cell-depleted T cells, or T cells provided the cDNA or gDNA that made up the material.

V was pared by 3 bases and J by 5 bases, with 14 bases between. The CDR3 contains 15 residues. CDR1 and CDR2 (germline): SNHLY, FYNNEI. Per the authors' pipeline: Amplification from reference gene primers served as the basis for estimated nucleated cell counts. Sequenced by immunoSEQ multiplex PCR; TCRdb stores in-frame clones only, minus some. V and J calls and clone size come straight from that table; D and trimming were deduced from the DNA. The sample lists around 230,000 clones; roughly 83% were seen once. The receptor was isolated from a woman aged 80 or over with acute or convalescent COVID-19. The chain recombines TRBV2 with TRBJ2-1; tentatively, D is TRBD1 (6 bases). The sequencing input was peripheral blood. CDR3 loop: CASSDIGGSHNEQFF. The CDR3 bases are TGTGCCAGCAGTGACATAGGGGGTTCCCACAATGAGCAGTTCTTC.